This entry describes one TCR beta chain. V lost 7 bases to trimming and J lost 6 bases; unmatched junction nucleotides: 8. CDR1 MNHEY and CDR2 SVGEGT come from the germline V gene. The CDR3 runs 14 residues. Via MiXCR, TCRdb re-called the RT-PCR reads, giving one row per CDR3 protein. The sample includes around 700,000 distinct CDR3 sequences, 14% of them seen just once. This clonotype was obtained from a female donor in good health, serving as a healthy control. The sample was memory CD4+ T cells from blood. The gene calls are TRBV6-2 or TRBV6-3 and TRBJ2-1; 8 nucleotides match TRBD1. Written as DNA, the CDR3 is TGTGCCAGCACAGTGACAGGGGCTTCCAATGAGCAGTTCTTC. Its translation: CASTVTGASNEQFF.